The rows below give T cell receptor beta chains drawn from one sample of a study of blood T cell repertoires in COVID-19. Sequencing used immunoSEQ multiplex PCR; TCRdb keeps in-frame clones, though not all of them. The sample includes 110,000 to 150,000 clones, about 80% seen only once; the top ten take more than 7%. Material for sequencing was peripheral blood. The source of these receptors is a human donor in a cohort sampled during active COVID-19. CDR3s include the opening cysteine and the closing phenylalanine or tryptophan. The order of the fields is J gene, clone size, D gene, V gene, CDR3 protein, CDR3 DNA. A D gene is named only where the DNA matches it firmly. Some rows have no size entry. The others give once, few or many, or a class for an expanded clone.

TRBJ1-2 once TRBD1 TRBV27 CASSMIPPGQGGGTDGYTF TGTGCCAGCAGTATGATACCTCCGGGACAGGGAGGGGGAACGGATGGCTACACCTTC
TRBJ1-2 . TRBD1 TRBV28 CAARQGGRYGYTF TGTGCCGCTAGACAGGGAGGTAGATATGGCTACACCTTC
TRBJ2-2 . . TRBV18 CASSQQDANTGELFF TGTGCCAGCTCACAACAGGACGCGAACACCGGGGAGCTGTTTTTT
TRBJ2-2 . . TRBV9 CASSGAGGELFF TGTGCCAGCAGCGGGGCCGGCGGGGAGCTGTTTTTT
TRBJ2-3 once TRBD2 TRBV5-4 CASSLRLAGGSTDTQYF TGTGCCAGCAGCTTGCGTCTAGCGGGGGGTAGCACAGATACGCAGTATTTT
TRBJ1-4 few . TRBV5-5 CASTISPQDEKLFF TGTGCCAGCACCATATCCCCACAGGATGAAAAACTGTTTTTT
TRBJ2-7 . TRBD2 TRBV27 CASSFYGGSYEQYF TGTGCCAGCAGTTTCTACGGGGGGAGCTACGAGCAGTACTTC
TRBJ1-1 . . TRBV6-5 CASSLLTDMNTEAFF TGTGCCAGCAGTCTCTTGACAGACATGAACACTGAAGCTTTCTTT
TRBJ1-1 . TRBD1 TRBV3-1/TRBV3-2 CASSQVGLGGQGEAFF TGTGCCAGCAGCCAAGTGGGATTAGGAGGACAGGGGGAAGCTTTCTTT
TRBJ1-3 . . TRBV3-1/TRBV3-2 CASSQDTGRAGNTIYF TGTGCCAGCAGCCAAGACACTGGCAGGGCTGGAAACACCATATATTTT
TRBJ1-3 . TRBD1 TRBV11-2 CASRPIQGSSGNTIYF TGTGCCAGCAGGCCGATACAGGGGTCGTCTGGAAACACCATATATTTT
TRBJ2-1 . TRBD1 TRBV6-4 CASSAQGAGEQFF TGTGCCAGCAGTGCACAGGGGGCAGGGGAGCAGTTCTTC
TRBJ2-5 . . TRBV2 CASSAQGGETQYF TGTGCCAGCAGTGCGCAGGGCGGTGAGACCCAGTACTTC
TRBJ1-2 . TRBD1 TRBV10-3 CAISLDRASGYTF TGTGCCATCAGCCTGGACAGGGCGTCCGGCTACACCTTC
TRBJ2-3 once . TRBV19 CASSPYTTTDTQYF TGTGCCAGTAGTCCCTACACTACCACAGATACGCAGTATTTT
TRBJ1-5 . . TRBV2 CASRGARGNNQPQHF TGTGCCAGCAGGGGGGCCCGGGGCAACAATCAGCCCCAGCATTTT